What follows is one T cell receptor (beta chain) and its context. The entry originates in a study of blood T cell repertoires in COVID-19. Overall study: The samples span acute and convalescent COVID-19 from the United States, Italy and Spain. PBMCs, B-cell-depleted T cells, or T cells were the source of the cDNA or gDNA that made up the material.

Study processing details: Counts of nucleated cells, estimated from reference gene primer amplification, were obtained. This table comes from immunoSEQ multiplex PCR, and its TCRdb copy is limited to in-frame clones, with some not included. The DNA gave D and trimming, while V, J and clone size come from that table. The sample has roughly 90,000 clones, about 85% seen once. Source material: peripheral blood. The sequence came from a human donor in a cohort sampled during active COVID-19.

The CDR3 loop reads CASSSPGQGAREQYF. For the CDR3, the DNA is TGTGCCAGCAGTTCCCCGGGACAGGGGGCTAGGGAGCAGTACTTC. The genes are TRBV28 and TRBJ2-7, with 12 bases aligning to TRBD1. V was clipped by 4 bases and J by 7 bases; unmatched bases: 8. Germline CDR1 reads MDHEN; CDR2 reads SYDVKM. The CDR3 runs to 15 residues.